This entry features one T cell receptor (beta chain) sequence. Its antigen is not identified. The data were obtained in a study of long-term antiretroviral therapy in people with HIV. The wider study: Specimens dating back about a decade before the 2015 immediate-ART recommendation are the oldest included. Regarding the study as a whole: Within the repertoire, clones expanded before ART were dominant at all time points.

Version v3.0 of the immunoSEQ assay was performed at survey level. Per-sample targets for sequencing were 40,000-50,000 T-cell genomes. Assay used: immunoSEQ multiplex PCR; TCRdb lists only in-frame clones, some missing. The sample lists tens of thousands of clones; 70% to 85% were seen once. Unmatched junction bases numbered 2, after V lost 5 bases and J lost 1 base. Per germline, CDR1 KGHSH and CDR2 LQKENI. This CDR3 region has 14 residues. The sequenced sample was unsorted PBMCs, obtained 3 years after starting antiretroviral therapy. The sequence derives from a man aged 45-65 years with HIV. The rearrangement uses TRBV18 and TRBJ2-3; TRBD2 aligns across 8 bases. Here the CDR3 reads CASSMTSGTDTQYF. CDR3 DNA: TGTGCCAGCTCAATGACTAGCGGCACAGATACGCAGTATTTT.